The rows below give T cell receptor beta chains drawn from one sample of a study of shared clonotypes between healthy human individuals. The protocol was immunoSEQ multiplex PCR, while the TCRdb copy is restricted to in-frame clones and leaves out a portion. Altogether about 2 million clones are present, around 96% being singletons, with the ten largest covering 0.95% to 1.5%. The material sequenced was naive CD8+ T cells sorted from blood. These receptors were collected from a man aged 18-30 years in good health. Both conserved end residues are part of each CDR3. D genes are given only for firm matches. Not all rows give a size; the values are once, few, many and, for expanded clones, a class.

V: TRBV18
size: once
D: NA
J: TRBJ2-7
length: 16
DNA: TGTGCCAGCTCACTTCCAGGGGGGTACCCGTCCTACGAGCAGTACTTC
CDR3: CASSLPGGYPSYEQYF

V: TRBV5-6
size: NA
D: NA
J: TRBJ1-2
length: 12
DNA: TGTGCCAGCAGCTCCGAAAACTATGGCTACACCTTC
CDR3: CASSSENYGYTF

V: TRBV6-5
size: NA
D: TRBD2
J: TRBJ2-7
length: 14
DNA: TGTGCCAGCAGGGGACTAGCGGGAGCCTACGAGCAGTACTTC
CDR3: CASRGLAGAYEQYF

V: TRBV6-5
size: NA
D: NA
J: TRBJ1-5
length: 13
DNA: TGTGCCAGCACTCAGGGGTTGGGGCAGCCCCAGCATTTT
CDR3: CASTQGLGQPQHF

V: TRBV19
size: once
D: NA
J: TRBJ1-6
length: 13
DNA: TGTGCCAGTAGTATAGATTATGAGTTACCCCTCCACTTT
CDR3: CASSIDYELPLHF

V: TRBV9
size: NA
D: TRBD2
J: TRBJ2-3
length: 16
DNA: TGTGCCAGCAGCGCCGGACTAGCCCTATTCACAGATACGCAGTATTTT
CDR3: CASSAGLALFTDTQYF

V: TRBV7-3
size: NA
D: NA
J: TRBJ2-5
length: 15
DNA: TGTGCCAGCAGCTTAAACGACAGGTACCAAGAGACCCAGTACTTC
CDR3: CASSLNDRYQETQYF

V: TRBV28
size: NA
D: NA
J: TRBJ2-7
length: 12
DNA: TGTGCCAGCAGTTTAGATTCGGACGAGCAGTACTTC
CDR3: CASSLDSDEQYF

V: TRBV5-1
size: NA
D: TRBD2
J: TRBJ2-7
length: 15
DNA: TGCGCCAGCAGCTTGGGCGCGGGAGGACTCTACGAGCAGTACTTC
CDR3: CASSLGAGGLYEQYF

V: TRBV2
size: NA
D: NA
J: TRBJ1-1
length: 16
DNA: TGTGCCAGCAGTGAACCCAAGGCAGGGATGAACACTGAAGCTTTCTTT
CDR3: CASSEPKAGMNTEAFF

V: TRBV19
size: NA
D: NA
J: TRBJ2-2
length: 14
DNA: TGTGCCAGTAGTTCCCTAGCGAACACCGGGGAGCTGTTTTTT
CDR3: CASSSLANTGELFF

V: TRBV19
size: NA
D: NA
J: TRBJ1-6
length: 12
DNA: TGTGCCAGTAGTATGGCAGAATCACCCCTCCGCTTT
CDR3: CASSMAESPLRF

V: TRBV12-5
size: NA
D: NA
J: TRBJ2-5
length: 13
DNA: TGTGCTAGTCGGGCAGGGTCCGAAGAGACCCAGTACTTC
CDR3: CASRAGSEETQYF

V: TRBV9
size: NA
D: TRBD2
J: TRBJ2-7
length: 18
DNA: TGTGCCAGCAGCGTAGGTTCCGGGGTCAGCGGGGTTCCCCACGAGCAGTACTTC
CDR3: CASSVGSGVSGVPHEQYF

V: TRBV5-1
size: NA
D: TRBD2
J: TRBJ2-1
length: 13
DNA: TGCGCCAGCAAGGGACTAGCGGTCAATGAGCAGTTCTTC
CDR3: CASKGLAVNEQFF

V: TRBV29-1
size: once
D: TRBD2
J: TRBJ2-3
length: 16
DNA: TGCAGCGTTGAAGATCGCGGGGGGGCGGTGGGAGATACGCAGTATTTT
CDR3: CSVEDRGGAVGDTQYF

V: TRBV11-2
size: NA
D: NA
J: TRBJ2-2
length: 15
DNA: TGTGCCAGCAGGGGGGGACAGACGAACACCGGGGAGCTGTTTTTT
CDR3: CASRGGQTNTGELFF

V: TRBV19
size: NA
D: TRBD2
J: TRBJ2-5
length: 12
DNA: TGTGCCAGTAGGAGCGGGAGTGAGACCCAGTACTTC
CDR3: CASRSGSETQYF

V: TRBV19
size: NA
D: NA
J: TRBJ2-1
length: 14
DNA: TGTGCCAGTAGTATAGAGGGCTGGACTAATGAGCAGTTCTTC
CDR3: CASSIEGWTNEQFF

V: TRBV11-3
size: once
D: NA
J: TRBJ1-1
length: 14
DNA: TGTGCCAGCAGCCCCGGTCGCTTCGTCGCTGAAGCTTTCTTT
CDR3: CASSPGRFVAEAFF

V: TRBV19
size: NA
D: TRBD2
J: TRBJ2-2
length: 16
DNA: TGTGCCAGTAGTATTAATTCGGGAGGGCCAGGCGGGGAGCTGTTTTTT
CDR3: CASSINSGGPGGELFF

V: TRBV28
size: NA
D: NA
J: TRBJ2-7
length: 14
DNA: TGTGCCAGCAGTTGGACAAGCATTGGCTACGAGCAGTACTTC
CDR3: CASSWTSIGYEQYF

V: TRBV27
size: NA
D: NA
J: TRBJ2-3
length: 16
DNA: TGTGCCAGCAGTCTGACGGGGGACAGACGAACAGATACGCAGTATTTT
CDR3: CASSLTGDRRTDTQYF

V: TRBV6-1
size: NA
D: TRBD1
J: TRBJ1-1
length: 13
DNA: TGTGCCAGCAGGCCAGGGGGGGACACTGAAGCTTTCTTT
CDR3: CASRPGGDTEAFF

V: TRBV18
size: NA
D: NA
J: TRBJ2-7
length: 18
DNA: TGTGCCAGCTCCCCCACAACCCCAGAGCAGGGGTACTCCTACGAGCAGTACTTC
CDR3: CASSPTTPEQGYSYEQYF

V: TRBV27
size: NA
D: TRBD1
J: TRBJ2-1
length: 13
DNA: TGTGCCAGCAGTTTGGGACAGGGGAATGAGCAGTTCTTC
CDR3: CASSLGQGNEQFF

V: TRBV6-6
size: NA
D: TRBD1
J: TRBJ2-2
length: 16
DNA: TGTGCCAGCACCCTCCCACAGGGGGTGCGCACCGGGGAGCTGTTTTTT
CDR3: CASTLPQGVRTGELFF

V: TRBV27
size: NA
D: NA
J: TRBJ2-2
length: 12
DNA: TGTGCCAGCAGCCTAGGTACCGGGGAGCTGTTTTTT
CDR3: CASSLGTGELFF

V: TRBV9
size: NA
D: TRBD1
J: TRBJ1-1
length: 15
DNA: TGTGCCAGCAGCGTAGGGACAGGGATGAACACTGAAGCTTTCTTT
CDR3: CASSVGTGMNTEAFF

V: TRBV5-6
size: NA
D: TRBD1
J: TRBJ1-2
length: 18
DNA: TGTGCCAGCAGTCTTGGACAGGGACCTAATCTGGGTCTCTATGGCTACACCTTC
CDR3: CASSLGQGPNLGLYGYTF

V: TRBV7-9
size: NA
D: NA
J: TRBJ1-2
length: 14
DNA: TGTGCCAGCAGCTCCTCCGGGACGAACTATGGCTACACCTTC
CDR3: CASSSSGTNYGYTF

V: TRBV7-6
size: NA
D: TRBD1
J: TRBJ2-5
length: 14
DNA: TGTGCCAGCAGCCCAGGCTCAATCTTGGGACAGGGTAACTTC
CDR3: CASSPGSILGQGNF

V: TRBV29-1
size: NA
D: NA
J: TRBJ2-3
length: 8
DNA: TGCAGCGCTGGATCGCAGTATTTT
CDR3: CSAGSQYF

V: TRBV11-3
size: NA
D: TRBD1
J: TRBJ2-1
length: 15
DNA: TGTGCCAGCAGCGGGGACAGGGGATTCTCCAATGAGCAGTTCTTC
CDR3: CASSGDRGFSNEQFF

V: TRBV29-1
size: NA
D: NA
J: TRBJ2-3
length: 13
DNA: TGCAGCGTTGACTCCCCCAGCACAGATACGCAGTATTTT
CDR3: CSVDSPSTDTQYF

V: TRBV29-1
size: NA
D: TRBD2
J: TRBJ2-1
length: 13
DNA: TGCAGCGTTGATCTTTTGGGAGGGAATGAGCAGTTCTTC
CDR3: CSVDLLGGNEQFF

V: TRBV5-1
size: NA
D: NA
J: TRBJ2-5
length: 12
DNA: TGCGCCAGCAGCTTGGTCGGGGAGACCCAGTACTTC
CDR3: CASSLVGETQYF

V: TRBV5-1
size: NA
D: NA
J: TRBJ2-3
length: 14
DNA: TGCGCCAGCAGCCAAGCCGTGAACACAGATACGCAGTATTTT
CDR3: CASSQAVNTDTQYF

V: TRBV6-6
size: NA
D: NA
J: TRBJ1-3
length: 14
DNA: TGTGCCAGCAGTTACTCCGGCTCTGGAAACACCATATATTTT
CDR3: CASSYSGSGNTIYF

V: TRBV25-1
size: NA
D: NA
J: TRBJ2-5
length: 16
DNA: TGTGCCAGCAGTGATTTCGGGGAAGGTATCCAAGAGACCCAGTACTTC
CDR3: CASSDFGEGIQETQYF

V: TRBV2
size: NA
D: NA
J: TRBJ2-1
length: 14
DNA: TGTGCCAGCATTACCGGGAGCTCCTACAATGAGCAGTTCTTC
CDR3: CASITGSSYNEQFF

V: TRBV7-9
size: NA
D: NA
J: TRBJ2-3
length: 13
DNA: TGTGCCAGCAGCAGGACTACCACAGATACGCAGTATTTT
CDR3: CASSRTTTDTQYF

V: TRBV13
size: NA
D: TRBD1
J: TRBJ1-5
length: 15
DNA: TGTGCCAGCAGCCTACAGGGGGAAGGCAATCAGCCCCAGCATTTT
CDR3: CASSLQGEGNQPQHF

V: TRBV6-1
size: NA
D: NA
J: TRBJ1-5
length: 15
DNA: TGTGCCAGCAGTGAATATCAGGCGCTAAATCAGCCCCAGCATTTT
CDR3: CASSEYQALNQPQHF

V: TRBV11-2
size: NA
D: NA
J: TRBJ2-1
length: 16
DNA: TGTGCCAGCAGCTTATATCGGGAAAGCTCCTACAATGAGCAGTTCTTC
CDR3: CASSLYRESSYNEQFF

V: TRBV6-4
size: NA
D: TRBD2
J: TRBJ2-1
length: 18
DNA: TGTGCCAACCCGACTAGCGGGAGTATCCCGACCCTCTACAATGAGCAGTTCTTC
CDR3: CANPTSGSIPTLYNEQFF

V: TRBV11-2
size: NA
D: TRBD1
J: TRBJ2-1
length: 15
DNA: TGTGCCAGCAGCCCGGGACGGGACAGCTACAATGAGCAGTTCTTC
CDR3: CASSPGRDSYNEQFF

V: TRBV11-2
size: NA
D: NA
J: TRBJ2-2
length: 17
DNA: TGTGCCAGCAGCTTAGATGTAGGCGGGACCAACACCGGGGAGCTGTTTTTT
CDR3: CASSLDVGGTNTGELFF

V: TRBV7-7
size: NA
D: NA
J: TRBJ2-7
length: 15
DNA: TGTGCTAGCAGCCCCTTGACAGGCTCATCCTACGAGCAGTACTTC
CDR3: CASSPLTGSSYEQYF

V: TRBV27
size: NA
D: TRBD1
J: TRBJ1-6
length: 15
DNA: TGTGCCAGCAGTCCCGGACAGGGGGCTAATTCACCCCTCCACTTT
CDR3: CASSPGQGANSPLHF